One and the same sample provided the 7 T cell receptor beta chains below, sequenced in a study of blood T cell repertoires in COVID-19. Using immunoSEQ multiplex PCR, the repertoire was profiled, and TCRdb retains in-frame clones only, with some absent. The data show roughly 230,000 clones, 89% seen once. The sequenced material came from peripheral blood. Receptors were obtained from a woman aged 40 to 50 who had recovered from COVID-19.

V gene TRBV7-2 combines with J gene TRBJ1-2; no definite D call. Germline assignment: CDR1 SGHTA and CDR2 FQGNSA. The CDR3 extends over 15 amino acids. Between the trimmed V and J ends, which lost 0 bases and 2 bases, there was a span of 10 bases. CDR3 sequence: CASSLADGKNYGYTF. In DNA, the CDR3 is TGTGCCAGCAGCTTAGCTGACGGGAAAAACTATGGCTACACCTTC.

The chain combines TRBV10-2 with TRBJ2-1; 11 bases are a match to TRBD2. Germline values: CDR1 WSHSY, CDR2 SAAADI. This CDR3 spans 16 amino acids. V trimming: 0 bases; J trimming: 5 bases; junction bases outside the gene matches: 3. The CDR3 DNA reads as TGCGCCAGCAGTGAGTCCATTAGCGGGAGGGACAATGAGCAGTTCTTC. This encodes CASSESISGRDNEQFF.

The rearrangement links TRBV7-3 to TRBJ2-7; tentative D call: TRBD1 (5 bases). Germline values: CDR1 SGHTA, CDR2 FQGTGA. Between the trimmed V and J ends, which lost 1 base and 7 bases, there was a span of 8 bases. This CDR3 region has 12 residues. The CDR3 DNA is TGTGCCAGCAGCTTAATGCAGGGTGAGCAGTACTTC. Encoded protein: CASSLMQGEQYF.

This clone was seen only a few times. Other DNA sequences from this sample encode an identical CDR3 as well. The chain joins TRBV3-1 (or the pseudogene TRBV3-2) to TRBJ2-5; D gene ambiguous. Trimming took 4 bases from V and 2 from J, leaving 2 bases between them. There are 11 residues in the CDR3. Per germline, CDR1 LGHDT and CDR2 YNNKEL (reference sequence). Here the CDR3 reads CASSLQETQYF. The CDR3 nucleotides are TGTGCCAGCAGCCTACAAGAGACCCAGTACTTC.

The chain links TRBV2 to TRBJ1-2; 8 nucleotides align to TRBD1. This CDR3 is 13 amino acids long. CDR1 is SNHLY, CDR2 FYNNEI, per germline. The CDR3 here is CAMQTGVNYGYTF. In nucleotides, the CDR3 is TGTGCTATGCAGACAGGGGTTAACTATGGCTACACCTTC.

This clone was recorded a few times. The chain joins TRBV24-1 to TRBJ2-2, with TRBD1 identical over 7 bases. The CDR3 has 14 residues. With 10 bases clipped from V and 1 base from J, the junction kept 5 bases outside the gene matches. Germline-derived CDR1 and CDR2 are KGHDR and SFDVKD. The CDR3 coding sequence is TGTGCCACGCGGCCAGGGGGGAACACCGGGGAGCTGTTTTTT. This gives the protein CATRPGGNTGELFF.

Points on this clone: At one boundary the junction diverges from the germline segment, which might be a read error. CDR3 residues: CASSLDLVF. In DNA, the CDR3 is TGTGCCAGCAGCTTAGACTTGGTCTTC. The chain recombines TRBV7-2 with TRBJ2-1, with no clear D. This CDR3 has 9 residues. From germline, CDR1 is SGHTA and CDR2 FQGNSA.